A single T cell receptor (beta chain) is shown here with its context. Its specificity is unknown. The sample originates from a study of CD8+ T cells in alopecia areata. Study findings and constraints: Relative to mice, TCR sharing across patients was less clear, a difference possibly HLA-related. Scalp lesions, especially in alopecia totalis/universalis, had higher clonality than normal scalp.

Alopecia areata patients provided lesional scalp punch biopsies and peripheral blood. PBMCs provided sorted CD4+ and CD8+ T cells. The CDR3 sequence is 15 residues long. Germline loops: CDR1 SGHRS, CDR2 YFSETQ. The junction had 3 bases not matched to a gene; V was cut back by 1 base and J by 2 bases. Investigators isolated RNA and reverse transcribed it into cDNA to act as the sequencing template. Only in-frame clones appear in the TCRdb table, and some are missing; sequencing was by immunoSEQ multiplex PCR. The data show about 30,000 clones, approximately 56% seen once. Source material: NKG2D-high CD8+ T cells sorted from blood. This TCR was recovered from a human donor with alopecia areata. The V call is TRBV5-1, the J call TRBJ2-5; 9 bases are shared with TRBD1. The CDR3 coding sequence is TGCGCCAGCAGCTTGTTACAGGGGGCGCAAGAGACCCAGTACTTC. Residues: CASSLLQGAQETQYF.